This T cell receptor (beta chain) was found in a study of CD8+ T cells in alopecia areata. Sequencing relied on a cDNA template that was reverse transcribed from extracted RNA. Assay: immunoSEQ multiplex PCR; the TCRdb copy retains only in-frame clones and omits some. This table holds about 150,000 clones, less than 75% found once. The researchers isolated CD4+ and CD8+ T cells from PBMCs by sorting. Trimming took 5 bases from V and 4 from J, leaving 12 bases between them. The CDR3 covers 13 residues. Germline V CDR1 and CDR2: SGHDT, YYEEEE. The specimen was CD8+ T cells sorted from blood. This clonotype was sampled from a human donor in good health. J is TRBJ1-2 and V is TRBV5-6; D uncertain. CDR3 DNA sequence: TGTGCCAGCAGGGATGACATACGCTATGGCTACACCTTC. Its translation is CASRDDIRYGYTF.